This TCR beta chain came from a study of T cells in Graves' hyperthyroidism and ophthalmopathy. RNA transcripts yielded amplified TCR beta CDR3 regions. The TCR CDR3 first-round RT-PCR relied on the HTBI primer set. Using its own MiXCR run on the multiplex PCR reads, TCRdb lists one record per CDR3 protein. The sample lists hundreds of thousands of distinct CDR3 sequences, approximately 13% occurring once. With V trimmed by 4 bases and J by 5 bases, 9 bases remained unmatched. Germline CDR1 is MGHRA and CDR2 is YSYEKL. The CDR3 length is 16 residues. General study findings and limits: Most clonotypes expanded in the thyroid (above 0.001) were also present in blood.

Clinical symptoms, serum thyroxine and TRAb, thyroid ultrasound and orbital computed tomography were used for the diagnoses. The source of the PBMCs was over 8.5 ml of fresh peripheral blood. This clonotype was detected many times. The antigen is unknown. Sequenced: blood. This clonotype was sampled from a woman aged 18-29 years with Graves' hyperthyroidism. V usage is TRBV4-1 and J usage is TRBJ1-4; 8 nucleotides agree with TRBD1. The CDR3 is CASSLDPGQENEKLFF. In DNA form, the CDR3 reads TGCGCCAGCAGCCTCGACCCGGGACAGGAGAATGAAAAACTGTTTTTT.